This record covers a single TCR beta chain. Its antigen is unknown. The sample is drawn from a study of shared clonotypes between healthy human individuals. For the study at large: Each donor's CD4 naive and CD4 memory cells filled three plates apiece, CD8 naive two, and CD8 memory one. General study results and limits: The study generally estimated greater richness for naive than memory subsets.

All the donors were Caucasian adults who lived in Nashville, Tennessee. The V end was cut by 5 bases, the J end by 4 bases, with 7 bases between. CDR1 and CDR2 (germline): GTSNPN, SVGIG (reference sequence). The CDR3 length is 11 residues. Original analysis: Junction-only sequences without quality scores came from ImmunoSEQ, so filtering differed. Repertoires were generated with immunoSEQ multiplex PCR, while TCRdb's copy carries only in-frame clones and drops some. Clone size and the V and J calls come from that table; the DNA yielded D and trimming. The table lists approximately 620,000 clones, about 96% of them singletons.

This chain links TRBV30 with TRBJ2-3, with no clear D. The specimen sequenced was naive CD4+ T cells sorted from blood. The subset denotes: CD45RA+ positively selected. The clonotype comes from a woman aged 25 to 39 in good health. Written as DNA, the CDR3 is TGTGCCTGGTCTCTACCAGATACGCAGTATTTT. This encodes CAWSLPDTQYF.